Following are 24 T cell receptor beta chains from one sample sequenced in a study of OX40 agonist ivuxolimab in advanced cancers. The library was obtained by the immunoSEQ multiplex PCR assay. TCRdb obtained this table from immuneACCESS and retained in-frame rearrangements with V and J assigned. These tables miss some clones; where compared with another copy, unresolved V genes account for less than half of the shortfall, and the remainder is unexplained. The sample data list about 22,000 clones, and approximately 88% of these were observed just once. The leading ten clones occupy just over 35% of the sample. The sequences come from CD4+ or CD8+ T cells sorted from blood, collected in a trial of the OX40 agonist ivuxolimab. Receptors originate from an adult with an advanced solid tumor such as melanoma, head and neck, liver or kidney cancer.

With respect to this clone: One junction end disagrees with the germline gene, perhaps due to a read error. The rearrangement joins TRBV30 to TRBJ1-6; TRBD1 is a possible D gene (5 bases). The V gene's germline CDR1 is GTSNPN and CDR2 SVGIG (reference sequence). The CDR3 sequence is 14 residues long. Here the CDR3 reads CAWAGNSNNSPLRF. The CDR3 DNA reads as TGTGCCTGGGCAGGGAACAGCAATAATTCACCCCTCCGCTTT.

This chain connects TRBV19 to TRBJ2-2; TRBD2 might be the D (6 bases). CDR3 length: 12 residues. Germline V gene lookup returns CDR1 LNHDA and CDR2 SQIVND (reference sequence). Deletions cut 4 bases from V and 9 bases from J, with 9 bases between. The CDR3 DNA reads as TGTGCCAGTAGTAAAGGGAGGCGGGAGCTGTTTTTT. Amino acids: CASSKGRRELFF. Complete variable domain (other parts from reference TRBV19 and TRBJ2-2): DGGITQSPKYLFRKEGQNVTLSCEQNLNHDAMYWYRQDPGQGLRLIYYSQIVNDFQKGDIAEGYSVSREKKESFPLTVTSAQKNPTAFYLCASSKGRRELFFGEGSRLTVL.

The chain has TRBV11-2 and TRBJ2-5; 7 nucleotides align to TRBD1. Trimming removed 5 bases from V and 5 bases from J; junction bases left unmatched: 8. Germline V gives CDR1 SGHAT, CDR2 FQNNGV. The CDR3 has 14 amino acids. In nucleotides, the CDR3 is TGTGCCAGCAGCCCCGAGACAGGGTGGGAGACCCAGTACTTC. The encoded protein is CASSPETGWETQYF. The full variable domain, completed using reference TRBV11-2 and TRBJ2-5, is EAGVAQSPRYKIIEKRQSVAFWCNPISGHATLYWYQQILGQGPKLLIQFQNNGVVDDSQLPKDRFSAERLKGVDSTLKIQPAKLEDSAVYLCASSPETGWETQYFGPGTRLLVL.

The chain recombines TRBV6-5 with TRBJ2-7, with 10 bases that match TRBD1. The V gene end was trimmed by 6 bases and the J gene end by 6 bases; junction bases not matched to a gene: 11. CDR3 size: 15 residues. Germline lookup yields CDR1 MNHEY and CDR2 SVGAGI. Written as DNA, the CDR3 is TGTGCCAGCAGCACCTCCGGGACAGGGGAAGTCGAGCAGTACTTC. This sequence encodes CASSTSGTGEVEQYF.

The V call is TRBV9, the J call TRBJ2-5; 9 positions match TRBD2. The J call may be in error: the DNA end matches TRBJ2-7 better. CDR3 size: 15 residues. Germline values: CDR1 SGDLS, CDR2 YYNGEE. Written as DNA, the CDR3 is TGTGCCAGCAGCGTCGGTAGCGGGAGCTCCTACGAGCAGTACTTC. As protein: CASSVGSGSSYEQYF.

CDR3 in amino acids: CASSAVGTATNEKLFF. The CDR3 coding sequence is TGTGCCAGCAGCGCCGTAGGGACTGCAACTAATGAAAAACTGTTTTTT. This chain links TRBV9 with TRBJ1-4, with D possibly being TRBD1 (5 bases). V lost 3 bases, J lost 0 bases, and 12 bases lay in between. The CDR3 is 16 residues long. Germline CDR1 is SGDLS and CDR2 is YYNGEE.

The chain couples TRBV7-6 to TRBJ2-7, with D possibly being TRBD1 (6 bases). Germline CDR1 reads SGHVS; CDR2 reads FNYEAQ. V dropped 4 bases and J dropped 1 base, with 8 bases sitting between them. The CDR3 is 13 residues long. The CDR3 DNA is TGTGCCAGCAGCTCGACAGGTTCCTACGAGCAGTACTTC. As protein: CASSSTGSYEQYF.

This sequence joins TRBV4-1 and TRBJ2-3; D is possibly TRBD1 (6 bases). The CDR3 extends over 15 amino acids. The V end was cut by 1 base, the J end by 1 base, with 9 bases between. Germline V gene data show CDR1 as MGHRA and CDR2 as YSYEKL. CDR3 in amino acids: CASSQVGGGTDTQYF. As DNA, the CDR3 is TGCGCCAGCAGCCAAGTAGGGGGTGGCACAGATACGCAGTATTTT.

The J gene is TRBJ1-6, the V gene TRBV6-5; no firm D call. The CDR3 has 14 amino acids. Trimming stripped 2 bases from V and 7 bases from J, with 9 bases between. The germline gives CDR1 MNHEY, CDR2 SVGAGI. CDR3 DNA sequence: TGTGCCAGCAGTTACCAAGAAGGGAATTCACCCCTCCACTTT. Its translation is CASSYQEGNSPLHF.

This clone is classed as medium-sized (0.01 to 0.1%). The chain links TRBV4-1 to TRBJ2-5; D perhaps matches TRBD2 (6 bases). Trimming removed 4 bases at V and 4 bases at J, with 10 bases between. CDR1 is MGHRA, CDR2 YSYEKL, per germline. This CDR3 region has 13 residues. For the CDR3, the DNA is TGCGCCAGCAGCCCGGAGGGATCAGAGACCCAGTACTTC. Translated: CASSPEGSETQYF.

This chain uses TRBV27 with TRBJ2-7; possibly TRBD2 for D (7 bases). Germline lookup yields CDR1 MNHEY and CDR2 SMNVEV (reference sequence). V was shortened by 2 bases and J by 3 bases, with 17 bases between the two germline ends. The length of the CDR3 is 16 residues. The CDR3 nucleotides read TGTGCCAGCAGTTTACCCCCAAGGGGGGGGTACTACGAGCAGTACTTC. This translates into CASSLPPRGGYYEQYF.

This clone has a handful of counts. The gene calls are TRBV6-5 and TRBJ2-5; the D gene is possibly TRBD1 (6 bases). Germline V gives CDR1 MNHEY, CDR2 SVGAGI. The CDR3 spans 14 residues. Trimming pared 6 bases from V and 5 bases from J, leaving 16 bases between. CDR3 coding DNA: TGTGCCAGCAGCTTGACAGGAGAAGGGGAGACCCAGTACTTC. It yields the protein CASSLTGEGETQYF.

V and J are TRBV6-5 and TRBJ1-1; TRBD1 might be the D (5 bases). Trimming cost V 6 bases and J 1 base, with 15 bases left between them. Germline loops: CDR1 MNHEY, CDR2 SVGAGI. This CDR3 has 15 residues. The CDR3 region has the DNA TGTGCCAGCAGCATCGCATCCACAGGGAACACTGAAGCTTTCTTT. Its protein product is CASSIASTGNTEAFF.

The rearrangement uses TRBV5-6 and TRBJ2-7; 8 bases fit TRBD1. The CDR3 totals 17 residues. Germline-derived CDR1 and CDR2 are SGHDT and YYEEEE. With 4 bases clipped from V and 2 bases from J, the junction kept 14 bases outside the gene matches. The CDR3 sequence: CASSILGEDRAPYEQYF. The CDR3 coding sequence is TGTGCCAGCAGCATACTTGGGGAGGACAGGGCCCCCTACGAGCAGTACTTC.

The chain links TRBV4-1 to TRBJ2-7; D gene ambiguous. CDR1 MGHRA and CDR2 YSYEKL come from the germline V gene. V was cut by 0 bases and J by 1 base, with 1 base left in between. The CDR3 consists of 12 residues. As DNA, the CDR3 is TGCGCCAGCAGCCAAGATTCCTACGAGCAGTACTTC. Its translation is CASSQDSYEQYF.

The chain carries TRBV5-8 and TRBJ2-7, with D uncertain. CDR3 size: 14 residues. The germline CDR1 and CDR2 sequences are SGHTS and YDEGEE. V was cut by 5 bases and J by 4 bases, with 16 bases left in between. The DNA for the CDR3 is TGTGCCAGCAGTTATATCGACATCGGATACGAGCAGTACTTC. Amino acid sequence: CASSYIDIGYEQYF.

The chain couples TRBV5-1 to TRBJ2-7, with TRBD1 as a possible D gene (5 bases). The CDR3 covers 15 residues. Trimming pared 4 bases from V and 4 bases from J, leaving 18 bases between. The germline V gene has CDR1 SGHRS and CDR2 YFSETQ. CDR3 nucleotide sequence: TGCGCCAGCAGCCCCGTGGACATGATCTCTTACGAGCAGTACTTC. It yields the protein CASSPVDMISYEQYF.

The chain couples TRBV9 to TRBJ1-3; perhaps TRBD1 as D (6 bases). The CDR3 has 15 amino acids. V was trimmed by 0 bases and J by 0 bases, leaving 7 bases between them. Germline V gives CDR1 SGDLS, CDR2 YYNGEE. CDR3 nucleotide sequence: TGTGCCAGCAGCGTAGGAGGGGGCTCTGGAAACACCATATATTTT. It encodes CASSVGGGSGNTIYF.

The chain links TRBV13 to TRBJ1-3; no firm D call. Between the trimmed V and J ends, which lost 0 bases and 4 bases, there was a span of 10 bases. Germline loops: CDR1 PRHDT, CDR2 FYEKMQ (reference sequence). This CDR3 has 15 residues. The CDR3 coding sequence is TGTGCCAGCAGCTTAGGCCCACGGGGAGGAAACACCATATATTTT. Encoded protein: CASSLGPRGGNTIYF.

The rearrangement joins TRBV6-6 to TRBJ2-1, with 7 bases aligning to TRBD1. From germline, CDR1 is MNHNY and CDR2 SVGAGI (reference sequence). This CDR3 has 15 residues. The V gene end was trimmed by 6 bases and the J gene end by 0 bases; junction bases not matched to a gene: 5. CDR3 protein: CASSLNRGSYNEQFF. CDR3 nucleotides: TGTGCCAGCAGCCTAAACAGGGGCTCCTACAATGAGCAGTTCTTC.

The V call is TRBV6-6, the J call TRBJ2-5; TRBD2 is a possible D gene (6 bases). Germline CDR1 MNHNY, CDR2 SVGAGI (reference sequence). CDR3 size: 13 residues. The germline V and J ends were trimmed by 0 bases and 12 bases, with 14 bases remaining between them. The CDR3: CASSYSGMGGEYF. Written as DNA, the CDR3 is TGTGCCAGCAGTTACTCAGGCATGGGCGGGGAGTACTTC.

J is TRBJ1-1 and V is TRBV9; TRBD1 is a possible D gene (5 bases). This CDR3 has 14 amino acids. Between the trimmed V and J ends, which lost 0 bases and 4 bases, there was a span of 10 bases. Germline V gene sequence: CDR1 SGDLS, CDR2 YYNGEE. The CDR3 DNA reads as TGTGCCAGCAGCGTAGCGGGGGACCGCACTGAAGCTTTCTTT. Encoded protein: CASSVAGDRTEAFF.

The chain joins TRBV6-5 to TRBJ2-7, with D possibly being TRBD2 (6 bases). CDR3 length: 14 residues. V was pared by 2 bases and J by 2 bases, with 10 bases between. Per germline, CDR1 MNHEY and CDR2 SVGAGI. The CDR3 is CASSYGDSAYEQYF. The CDR3 DNA sequence: TGTGCCAGCAGTTACGGGGACTCTGCCTACGAGCAGTACTTC.

CDR3 loop: CASSVTGGGETQYF. The CDR3 bases are TGTGCCAGCAGCGTAACGGGAGGGGGAGAGACCCAGTACTTC. The chain links TRBV9 to TRBJ2-5; 8 bases fit TRBD2. Trimming cost V 1 base and J 4 bases; bases outside gene matches: 3. CDR1 and CDR2 from the germline V gene are SGDLS and YYNGEE. The length of the CDR3 is 14 residues.